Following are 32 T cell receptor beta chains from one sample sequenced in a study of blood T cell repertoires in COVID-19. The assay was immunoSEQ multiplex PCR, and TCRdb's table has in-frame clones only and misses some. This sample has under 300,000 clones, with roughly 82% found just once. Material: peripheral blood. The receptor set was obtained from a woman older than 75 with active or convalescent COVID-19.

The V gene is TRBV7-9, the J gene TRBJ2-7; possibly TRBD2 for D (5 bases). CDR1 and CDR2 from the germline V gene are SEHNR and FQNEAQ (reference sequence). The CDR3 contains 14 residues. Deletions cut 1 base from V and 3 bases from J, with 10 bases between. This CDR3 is CASSLDLGSYEQYF. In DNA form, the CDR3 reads TGTGCCAGCAGCTTAGATTTGGGGAGCTACGAGCAGTACTTC.

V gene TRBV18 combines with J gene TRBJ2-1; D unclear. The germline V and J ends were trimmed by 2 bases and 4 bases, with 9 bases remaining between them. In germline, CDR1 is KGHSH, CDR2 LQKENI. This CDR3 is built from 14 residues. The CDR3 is CASSPVVDYNEQFF. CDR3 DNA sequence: TGTGCCAGCTCACCAGTGGTAGATTACAATGAGCAGTTCTTC.

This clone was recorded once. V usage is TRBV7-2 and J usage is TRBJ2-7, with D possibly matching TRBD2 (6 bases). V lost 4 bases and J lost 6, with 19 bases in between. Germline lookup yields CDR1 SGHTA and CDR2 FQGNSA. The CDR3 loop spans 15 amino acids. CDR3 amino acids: CASSSGGGRRGEQYF. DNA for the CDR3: TGTGCCAGCAGCTCAGGTGGAGGGAGGAGAGGCGAGCAGTACTTC.

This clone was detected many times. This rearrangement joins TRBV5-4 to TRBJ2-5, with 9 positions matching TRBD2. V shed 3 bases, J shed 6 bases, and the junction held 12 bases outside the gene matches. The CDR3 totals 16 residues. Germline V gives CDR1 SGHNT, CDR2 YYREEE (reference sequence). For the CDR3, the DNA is TGTGCCAGCAGCTCCCAGTTTAGCGGGAGTCTACAGACCCAGTACTTC. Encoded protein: CASSSQFSGSLQTQYF.

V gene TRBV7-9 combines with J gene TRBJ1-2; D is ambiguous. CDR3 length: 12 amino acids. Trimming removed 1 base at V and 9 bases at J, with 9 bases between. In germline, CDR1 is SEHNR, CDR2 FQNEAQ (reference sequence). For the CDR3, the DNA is TGTGCCAGCAGCTTAGACGGGAGCAGCTACACCTTC. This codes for CASSLDGSSYTF.

CDR3 nucleotide sequence: TGTGCCAGCAGCGAGACAGATTTGGGATCACCCCTCCACTTT. Protein sequence: CASSETDLGSPLHF. V and J are TRBV11-2 and TRBJ1-6, with D possibly TRBD1 on 5 matching bases. The V end lost 5 bases, the J end lost 10 bases, and 15 bases lay between the germline ends. CDR1 is SGHAT and CDR2 is FQNNGV in the germline V gene. The CDR3 loop spans 14 amino acids. Full variable domain (missing parts from reference TRBV11-2 and TRBJ1-6): EAGVAQSPRYKIIEKRQSVAFWCNPISGHATLYWYQQILGQGPKLLIQFQNNGVVDDSQLPKDRFSAERLKGVDSTLKIQPAKLEDSAVYLCASSETDLGSPLHFGNGTRLTVT.

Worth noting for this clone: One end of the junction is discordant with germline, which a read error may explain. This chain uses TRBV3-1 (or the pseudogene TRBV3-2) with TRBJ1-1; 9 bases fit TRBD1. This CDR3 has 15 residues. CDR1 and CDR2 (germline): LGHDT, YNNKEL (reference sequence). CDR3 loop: CASSQGVQGALPSYF. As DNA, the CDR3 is TGTGCCAGCAGCCAAGGTGTACAGGGGGCATTGCCCTCTTACTTT.

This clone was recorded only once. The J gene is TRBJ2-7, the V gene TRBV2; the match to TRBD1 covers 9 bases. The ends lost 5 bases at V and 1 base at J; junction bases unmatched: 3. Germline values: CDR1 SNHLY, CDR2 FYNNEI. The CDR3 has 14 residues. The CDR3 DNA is TGTGCCAGCAGTCCCGGGACAGGGTCCTACGAGCAGTACTTC. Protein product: CASSPGTGSYEQYF.

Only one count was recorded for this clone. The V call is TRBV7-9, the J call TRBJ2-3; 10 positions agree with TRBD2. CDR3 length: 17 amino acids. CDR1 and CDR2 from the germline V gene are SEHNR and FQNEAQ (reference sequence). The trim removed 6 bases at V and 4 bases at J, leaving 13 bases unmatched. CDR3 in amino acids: CASSFILAGGVPDTQYF. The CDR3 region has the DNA TGTGCCAGCAGTTTTATTTTAGCGGGAGGAGTCCCAGATACGCAGTATTTT. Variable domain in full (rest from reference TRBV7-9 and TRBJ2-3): DTGVSQNPRHKITKRGQNVTFRCDPISEHNRLYWYRQTLGQGPEFLTYFQNEAQLEKSRLLSDRFSAERPKGSFSTLEIQRTEQGDSAMYLCASSFILAGGVPDTQYFGPGTRLTVL.

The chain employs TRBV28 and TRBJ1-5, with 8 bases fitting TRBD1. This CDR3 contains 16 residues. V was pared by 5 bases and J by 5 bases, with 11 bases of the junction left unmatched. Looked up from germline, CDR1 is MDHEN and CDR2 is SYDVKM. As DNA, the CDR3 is TGTGCCAGCAGTAGCCTCCGGGACAGGTCCTATCAGCCCCAGCATTTT. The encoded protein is CASSSLRDRSYQPQHF.

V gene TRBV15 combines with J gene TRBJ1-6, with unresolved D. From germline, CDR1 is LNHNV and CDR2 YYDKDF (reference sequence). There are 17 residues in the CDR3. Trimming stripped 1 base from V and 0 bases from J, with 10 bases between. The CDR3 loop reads CATSRASGSSYNSPLHF. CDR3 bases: TGTGCCACCAGCAGAGCCAGCGGAAGCTCCTATAATTCACCCCTCCACTTT.

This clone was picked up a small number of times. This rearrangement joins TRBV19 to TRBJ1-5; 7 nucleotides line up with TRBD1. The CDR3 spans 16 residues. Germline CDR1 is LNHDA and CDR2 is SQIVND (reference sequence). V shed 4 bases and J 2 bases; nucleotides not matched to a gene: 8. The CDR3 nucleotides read TGTGCCAGTAGTACTTCGACAGGGAGAGGCAATCAGCCCCAGCATTTT. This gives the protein CASSTSTGRGNQPQHF. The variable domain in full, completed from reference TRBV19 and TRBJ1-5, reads DGGITQSPKYLFRKEGQNVTLSCEQNLNHDAMYWYRQDPGQGLRLIYYSQIVNDFQKGDIAEGYSVSREKKESFPLTVTSAQKNPTAFYLCASSTSTGRGNQPQHFGDGTRLSIL.

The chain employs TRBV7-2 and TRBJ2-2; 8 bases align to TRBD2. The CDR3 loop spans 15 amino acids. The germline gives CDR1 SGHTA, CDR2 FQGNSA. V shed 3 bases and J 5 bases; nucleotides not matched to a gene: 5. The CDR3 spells CASSFYGTSTGELFF. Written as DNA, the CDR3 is TGTGCCAGCAGCTTCTACGGGACTAGTACCGGGGAGCTGTTTTTT.

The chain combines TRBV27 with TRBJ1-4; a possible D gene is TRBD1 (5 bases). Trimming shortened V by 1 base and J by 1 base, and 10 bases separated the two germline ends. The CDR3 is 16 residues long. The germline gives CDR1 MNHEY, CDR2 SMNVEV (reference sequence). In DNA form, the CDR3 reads TGTGCCAGCAGTTTATGGGGGGAAGGAACTAATGAAAAACTGTTTTTT. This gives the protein CASSLWGEGTNEKLFF.

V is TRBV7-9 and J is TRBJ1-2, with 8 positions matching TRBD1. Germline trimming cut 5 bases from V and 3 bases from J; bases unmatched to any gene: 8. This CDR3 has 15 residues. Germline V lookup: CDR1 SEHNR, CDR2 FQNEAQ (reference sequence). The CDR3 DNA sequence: TGTGCCAGCAGCGAATGGGACAGGAATTACTATGGCTACACCTTC. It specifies CASSEWDRNYYGYTF.

The DNA for the CDR3 is TGCGCCAGCAGCCCCGGACAGGGCCCTGAAGCTTTCTTT. It specifies CASSPGQGPEAFF. The chain recombines TRBV5-1 with TRBJ1-1; 8 positions match TRBD1. The CDR3 is made up of 13 amino acids. Looked up from germline, CDR1 is SGHRS and CDR2 is YFSETQ. V lost 4 bases, J lost 6 bases, and 5 bases stayed unmatched.

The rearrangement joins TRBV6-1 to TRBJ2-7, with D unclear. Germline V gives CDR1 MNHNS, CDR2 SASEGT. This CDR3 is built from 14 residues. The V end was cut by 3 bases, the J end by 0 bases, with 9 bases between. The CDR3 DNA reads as TGTGCCAGCAGTGACAGGTCGAGCTCCTACGAGCAGTACTTC. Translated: CASSDRSSSYEQYF.

The CDR3 reads CASSLSNRGGGYTF. DNA for the CDR3: TGTGCCAGCAGTTTATCGAACAGGGGTGGGGGCTACACCTTC. The V and J genes are TRBV28 and TRBJ1-2, with 7 bases matching TRBD1. V shed 1 base, J shed 8 bases, and the junction held 7 bases outside the gene matches. The CDR3 covers 14 residues. Germline values: CDR1 MDHEN, CDR2 SYDVKM.

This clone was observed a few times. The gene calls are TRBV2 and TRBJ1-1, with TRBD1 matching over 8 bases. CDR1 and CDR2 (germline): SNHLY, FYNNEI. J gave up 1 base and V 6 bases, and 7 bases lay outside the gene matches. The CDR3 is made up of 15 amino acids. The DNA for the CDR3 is TGTGCCAGCAGAGGACAGGGCTGGTCGAACACTGAAGCTTTCTTT. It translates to CASRGQGWSNTEAFF.

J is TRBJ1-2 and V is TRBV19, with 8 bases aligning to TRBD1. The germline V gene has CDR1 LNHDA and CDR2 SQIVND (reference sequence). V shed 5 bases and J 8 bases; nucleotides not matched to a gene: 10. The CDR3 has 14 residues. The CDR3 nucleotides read TGTGCCAGTAGTCCCCGACAGGGGTGGGAAGGCTACACCTTC. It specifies CASSPRQGWEGYTF.

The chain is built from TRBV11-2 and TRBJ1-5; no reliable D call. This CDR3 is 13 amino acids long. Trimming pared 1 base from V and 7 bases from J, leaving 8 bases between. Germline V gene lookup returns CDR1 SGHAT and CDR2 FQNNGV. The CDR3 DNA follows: TGTGCCAGCAGCTTAGCTCCTATGCAGCCCCAGCATTTT. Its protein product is CASSLAPMQPQHF.

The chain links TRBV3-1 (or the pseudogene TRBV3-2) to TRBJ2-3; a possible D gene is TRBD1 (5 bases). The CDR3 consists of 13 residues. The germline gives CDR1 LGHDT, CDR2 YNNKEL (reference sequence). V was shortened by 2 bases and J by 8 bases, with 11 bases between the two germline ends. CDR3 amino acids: CASSQYEQGTQYF. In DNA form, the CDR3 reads TGTGCCAGCAGCCAATATGAGCAGGGTACGCAGTATTTT.

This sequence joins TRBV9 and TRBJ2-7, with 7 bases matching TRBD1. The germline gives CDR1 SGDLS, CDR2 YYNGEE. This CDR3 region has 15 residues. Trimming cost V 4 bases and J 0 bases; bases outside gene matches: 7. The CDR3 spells CASSSSGQFSYEQYF. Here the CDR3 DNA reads TGTGCCAGCAGCTCTTCGGGACAGTTCTCCTACGAGCAGTACTTC.

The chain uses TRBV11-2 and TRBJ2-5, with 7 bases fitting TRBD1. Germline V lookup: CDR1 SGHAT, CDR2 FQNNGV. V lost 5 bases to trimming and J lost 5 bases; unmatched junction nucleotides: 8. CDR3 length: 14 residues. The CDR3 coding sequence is TGTGCCAGCAGCCTGGGACAGCTCGGGGAGACCCAGTACTTC. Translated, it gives CASSLGQLGETQYF.

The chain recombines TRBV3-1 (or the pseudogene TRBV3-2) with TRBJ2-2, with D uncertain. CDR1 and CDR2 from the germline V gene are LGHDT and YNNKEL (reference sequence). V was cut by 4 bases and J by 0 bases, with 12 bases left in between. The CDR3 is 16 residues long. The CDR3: CASSRVAATNTGELFF. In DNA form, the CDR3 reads TGTGCCAGCAGCCGTGTGGCGGCGACGAACACCGGGGAGCTGTTTTTT.

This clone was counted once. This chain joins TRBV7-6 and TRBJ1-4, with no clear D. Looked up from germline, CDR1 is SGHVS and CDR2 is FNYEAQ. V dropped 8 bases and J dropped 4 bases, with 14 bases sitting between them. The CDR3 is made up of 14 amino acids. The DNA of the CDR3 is TGTGCCAGCGCGGAGACTGAAGTTAATGAAAAACTGTTTTTT. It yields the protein CASAETEVNEKLFF.

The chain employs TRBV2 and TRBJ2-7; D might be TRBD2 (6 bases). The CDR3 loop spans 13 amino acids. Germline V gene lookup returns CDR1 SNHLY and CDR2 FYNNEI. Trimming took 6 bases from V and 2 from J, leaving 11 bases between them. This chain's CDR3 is CASRVSGTYEQYF. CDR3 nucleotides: TGTGCCAGCAGGGTTAGCGGAACCTACGAGCAGTACTTC.

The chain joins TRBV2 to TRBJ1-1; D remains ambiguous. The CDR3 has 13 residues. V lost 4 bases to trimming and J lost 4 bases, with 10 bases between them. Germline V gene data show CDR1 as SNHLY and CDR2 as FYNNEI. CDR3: CASSGETGTEAFF. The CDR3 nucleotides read TGTGCCAGCAGTGGAGAAACGGGCACTGAAGCTTTCTTT.

CDR3 DNA: TGTGCCCGCCTTAGCGTGGGATTGGACGAGCAGTACTTC. Translation: CARLSVGLDEQYF. This chain connects TRBV6-4 to TRBJ2-7; maybe TRBD2 (5 bases). Between the trimmed V and J ends, which lost 11 bases and 5 bases, there was a span of 19 bases. Germline-derived CDR1 and CDR2 are MRHNA and SNTAGT. The CDR3 runs 13 residues.

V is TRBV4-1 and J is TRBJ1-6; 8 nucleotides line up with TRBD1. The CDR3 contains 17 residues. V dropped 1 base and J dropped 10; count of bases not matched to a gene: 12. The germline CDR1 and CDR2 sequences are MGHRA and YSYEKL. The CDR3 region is CASSQVGGTGWGSPLHF. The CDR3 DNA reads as TGCGCCAGCAGCCAAGTAGGAGGGACAGGTTGGGGCTCACCCCTCCACTTT.

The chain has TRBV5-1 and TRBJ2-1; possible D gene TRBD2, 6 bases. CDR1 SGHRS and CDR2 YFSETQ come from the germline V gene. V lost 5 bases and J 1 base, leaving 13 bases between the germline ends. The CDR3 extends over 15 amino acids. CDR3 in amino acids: CASRWDFQSYNEQFF. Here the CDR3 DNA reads TGCGCCAGCAGGTGGGACTTCCAATCCTACAATGAGCAGTTCTTC.

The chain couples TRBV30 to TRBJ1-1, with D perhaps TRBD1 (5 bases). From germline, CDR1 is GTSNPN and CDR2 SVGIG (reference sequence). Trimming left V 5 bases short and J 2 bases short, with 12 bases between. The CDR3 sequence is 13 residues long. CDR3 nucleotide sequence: TGTGCCTGGGAGGCTCAGGGAAACACTGAAGCTTTCTTT. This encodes CAWEAQGNTEAFF.